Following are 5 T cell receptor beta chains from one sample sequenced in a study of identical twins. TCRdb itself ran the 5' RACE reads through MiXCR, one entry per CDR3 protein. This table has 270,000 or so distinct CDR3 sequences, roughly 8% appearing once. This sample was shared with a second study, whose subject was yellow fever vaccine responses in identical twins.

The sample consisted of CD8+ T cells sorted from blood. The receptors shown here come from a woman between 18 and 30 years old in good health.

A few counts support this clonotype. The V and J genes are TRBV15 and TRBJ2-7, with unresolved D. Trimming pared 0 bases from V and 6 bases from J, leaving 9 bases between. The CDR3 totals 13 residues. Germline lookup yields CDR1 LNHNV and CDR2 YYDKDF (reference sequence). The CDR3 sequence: CATSRDRRVEQYF. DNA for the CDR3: TGTGCCACCAGCAGAGATCGTCGGGTCGAGCAGTACTTC.

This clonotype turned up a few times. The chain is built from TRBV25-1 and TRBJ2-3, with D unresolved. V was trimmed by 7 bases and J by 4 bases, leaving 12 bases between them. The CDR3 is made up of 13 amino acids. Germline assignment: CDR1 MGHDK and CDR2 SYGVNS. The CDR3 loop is CASTPFGPDTQYF. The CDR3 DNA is TGTGCCAGCACCCCGTTCGGCCCAGATACGCAGTATTTT.

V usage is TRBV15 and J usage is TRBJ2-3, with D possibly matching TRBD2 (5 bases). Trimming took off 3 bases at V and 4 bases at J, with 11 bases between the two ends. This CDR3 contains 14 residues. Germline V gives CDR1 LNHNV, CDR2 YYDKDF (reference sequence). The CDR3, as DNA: TGTGCCACCAGCAGTCGAGGGCTTTCAGATACGCAGTATTTT. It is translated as CATSSRGLSDTQYF.

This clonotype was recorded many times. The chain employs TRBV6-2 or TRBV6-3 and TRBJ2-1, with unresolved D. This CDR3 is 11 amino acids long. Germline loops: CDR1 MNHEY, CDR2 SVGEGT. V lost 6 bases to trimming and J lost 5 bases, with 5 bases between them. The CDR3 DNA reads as TGTGCCAGCAGCCTTCACAATGAGCAGTTCTTC. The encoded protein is CASSLHNEQFF.

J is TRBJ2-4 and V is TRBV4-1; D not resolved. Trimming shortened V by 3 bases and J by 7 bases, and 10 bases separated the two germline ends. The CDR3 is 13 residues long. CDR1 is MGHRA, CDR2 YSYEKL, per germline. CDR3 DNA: TGCGCCAGCAGCCAGGCCGAGGCGAACATTCAGTACTTC. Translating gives CASSQAEANIQYF.